This T cell receptor beta chain was captured by sequencing in a study of shared clonotypes between healthy human individuals (dated by TCRdb to about 2020). A note on the overall study: Three men and a couple of women, aged 18 to 49 years, made up the cohort. Per donor, three plates each were used for CD4 naive and CD4 memory, two for CD8 naive, and one for CD8 memory. To estimate repertoire size and how much clonotypes are shared between individuals, the study performed deep sequencing of blood TCR repertoires from a handful of healthy adults. To increase sequencing depth and limit assay-specific biases, different laboratories used diverse techniques to prepare libraries and sequence TCR repertoires. Between about 0.9 and 9 billion PBMCs per donor were obtained by leukapheresis. Paper-wide results and their limitations: The small number of donors limited the genetic and exposure-history diversity represented. Even with the large sequencing depth, rarefaction of the sorted-subset datasets indicated that sequencing was incomplete. When several donors were compared, the shared fraction of clonotypes was about 5.5% for naive CD4, 3.5% to 4% for naive CD8, roughly 2.5% for memory CD4, and roughly 0.43% for memory CD8. Based on pairwise subsampling, the degree of clonotype sharing among donors was expected to be affected by sequencing depth. Clonotypes shared by all four sorted-subset donors showed higher generation probabilities than non-shared clonotypes. Sampling was restricted to blood, and TCR repertoires in tissues likely differ from the TCR repertoires found in blood. Larger estimated clonotype richness was generally found for naive subsets than for memory subsets.

This clone was counted a single time. The antigen this receptor binds is unknown. No clone much larger than this one lies a single base away; base qualities are absent. Germline trimming amounts to 1 base on V and 0 bases on J, with 15 as the count of junction bases outside the gene matches. The germline V gene yields LGHNA for CDR1 and YNFKEQ for CDR2. Measured from the cysteine to the phenylalanine, the CDR3 is 21 residues long. CDR3 DNA only is kept here, 63 bases in frame from base 1. Using the deep immunoSEQ assay, multiplex PCR amplified TCR CDR3 regions from genomic DNA. Genomic DNA extracted from each cell subset was distributed evenly over all wells of several immunoSEQ 96-well plates, and each plate served as one replicate. For sorted subsets, about 0.2 ug genomic DNA, equal to 25,000 to 35,000 T cell genomes, was loaded into each replicate PCR. Purified libraries were quantified with a Qubit 3.0 fluorometer, sized on a Bioanalyzer 2100, and re-quantified with the KAPA Library Quantification kit. Every immunoSEQ 96-well plate was sequenced on a separate single-read 150-cycle Illumina NextSeq 550 flow cell. Concerning the study's data processing: Because the immunoSEQ output held only junctional sequences and lacked quality scores, the filtering could not match the filtering applied to full-length reads. To assign V/J genes and CDR3, sequences were annotated using PyIR, a Python wrapper for IgBLAST v1.9, with IMGT germline references. Any read was removed if the V/J assignment was weak (E-value above 1e-6), the CDR3 was missing, or the read contained stop codons, out-of-frame junctions, or ambiguous translated residues. V3J clonotypes were defined by identical inferred V gene, J gene, and CDR3 amino acid sequence. Percentage overlap between repertoires was computed as shared unique clonotypes divided by the size of the smaller repertoire. RTK rarefaction, the Chao1 estimator, and Recon v2.1 estimates of unobserved clonotypes were used to assess repertoire richness. For all TCRbeta clonotypes obtained by the gDNA method from a few donors, generation probabilities were computed with OLGA. The table comes from immuneACCESS by way of TCRdb, which keeps in-frame sequences with V and J called. Part of the clones is missing from these tables; in studies checked, under half for an unresolved V gene and the rest for unknown reasons. D and trimming were read from the DNA, whereas the V and J calls and clone size are those reported in that table. Counted in this sample were about 2.4 million clones; more than 85% of them appeared once. Around 0.37% of the sample is held by the ten biggest clonotypes.

The donors were healthy, HIV-negative adults who had no recently reported acute infections or vaccinations. All donors were Caucasian adults living in Nashville, Tennessee, USA. Magnetic negative selection was used to enrich CD4+ T cells, after which naive cells were positively selected on CD45RA and the negative fraction became the memory subset. Blood was obtained by leukapheresis, after which PBMCs were separated by Ficoll-Histopaque density gradient centrifugation and cryopreserved in liquid nitrogen vapor phase. Purity and quantity of every magnetically sorted T cell population were checked by analytical flow cytometry. From each sorted fraction, genomic DNA was isolated and quantified by UV absorbance on a Nanodrop 2000c.

The TCR was taken from a man aged 18 to 29 in good health. Some clones in this sample may be carry-over from other donors' samples. The chain is encoded by TRBV4-2 joined to TRBJ2-3; the junction holds 11 bases that match TRBD2. What was sequenced was naive CD4+ T cells from PBMCs. The cell subset or site label of this sample denotes: CD45RA+ positively selected. The DNA sequence is as follows: TGTGCCAGCAGCCAAGTGCCCGGGACTAGCGGAGATACCACTAGCACAGATACGCAGTATTTT. Its protein is CASSQVPGTSGDTTSTDTQYF.